The text below deals with one T cell receptor beta chain. This entry comes from a study of blood T cell repertoires in COVID-19. Turning to the study itself: T cells, B-cell-depleted T cells, or PBMCs supplied cDNA or gDNA.

Seattle patients were enrolled while actively infected and followed longitudinally. The authors' processing: Researchers report that nucleated cell counts were estimated from reference gene primer amplification. Using immunoSEQ multiplex PCR, the repertoire was profiled, and TCRdb retains in-frame clones only, with some absent. The V and J calls and clone size were taken over from that table, and D and trimming were inferred from the DNA. The table includes 60,000 to 85,000 clones, roughly nine tenths detected once. J gave up 2 bases and V 4 bases, and 2 bases lay outside the gene matches. The length of the CDR3 is 13 residues. Germline CDR1 and CDR2: SEHNR and FQNEAQ (reference sequence).

The chain carries TRBV7-9 and TRBJ2-7; the match to TRBD2 covers 7 bases. The receptor was isolated from a man aged 40-49 years with COVID-19, enrolled during active disease. Specimen: peripheral blood. CDR3 region: CASSSSGTYEQYF. The CDR3 DNA reads as TGTGCCAGCAGCTCTAGCGGAACCTACGAGCAGTACTTC.